A selection of T cell receptor beta chains follows, all from one sample in a study of early T cells in non-severe SARS-CoV-2 infection. TCRdb processed the 5' RACE reads anew with MiXCR; each CDR3 protein has one entry. The table lists about 71,000 distinct CDR3 sequences, 14% of them singletons. Material: whole blood, obtained at baseline. All receptors come from an adult who was a healthcare worker with PCR-confirmed SARS-CoV-2 infection or an uninfected control (not recorded which). The CDR3 runs from the conserved cysteine through the conserved F or W. D genes are given only for firm matches. Rows may omit the clone size; those that give it use once, few, many or a size class.

v_gene	d_gene	j_gene	abundance	CDR3aa	CDR3nt
TRBV28	NA	TRBJ2-7	few	CASSLDVGGEQYF	TGTGCCAGCAGTTTGGACGTCGGGGGTGAGCAGTACTTC
TRBV24-1	NA	TRBJ2-3	few	CATSDADTQYF	TGTGCCACCAGTGACGCGGATACGCAGTATTTT
TRBV5-1	NA	TRBJ2-1	few	CASSRPGTQPYNEQFF	TGCGCCAGCAGCAGACCCGGGACCCAACCCTACAATGAGCAGTTCTTC
TRBV16	TRBD1	TRBJ1-2	many	CASSPTGANYGYTF	TGTGCCAGCAGTCCGACAGGGGCTAACTATGGCTACACCTTC
TRBV20-1	NA	TRBJ1-4	NA	CSAMAESATNEKLFF	TGCAGTGCTATGGCAGAATCTGCAACTAATGAAAAACTGTTTTTT
TRBV5-4	NA	TRBJ2-1	few	CASSLYGTPRGEQFF	TGTGCCAGCAGCCTCTACGGGACCCCGAGAGGTGAGCAGTTCTTC
TRBV12-3/TRBV12-4	NA	TRBJ2-5	NA	CASSRTEETQYF	TGTGCCAGCAGTCGGACTGAAGAGACCCAGTACTTC
TRBV5-1	TRBD1	TRBJ1-2	NA	CASSQPGQGDGYTF	TGCGCCAGCAGTCAACCGGGACAGGGAGATGGCTACACCTTC
TRBV28	NA	TRBJ1-2	few	CASTLPGGTGGYTF	TGTGCCAGCACCCTCCCCGGGGGTACGGGGGGCTACACCTTC
TRBV19	NA	TRBJ1-2	NA	CASSIGGGYTF	TGTGCCAGTAGTATAGGAGGTGGCTACACCTTC
TRBV6-5	NA	TRBJ2-7	NA	CASSYSLSAYEQYF	TGTGCCAGCAGTTACTCTCTGTCCGCCTACGAGCAGTACTTC
TRBV12-3/TRBV12-4	NA	TRBJ1-1	few	CASSLGQWGTEAFF	TGTGCCAGCAGTTTAGGGCAGTGGGGCACTGAAGCTTTCTTT
TRBV28	TRBD2	TRBJ2-1	many	CASSPTAHLAGVLSEQFF	TGTGCCAGCAGTCCGACGGCCCACCTAGCGGGAGTACTCAGTGAGCAGTTCTTC
TRBV25-1	NA	TRBJ1-1	NA	CASSAPSGGTTEAFF	TGTGCCAGCAGTGCCCCTTCCGGGGGGACCACTGAAGCTTTCTTT
TRBV25-1	TRBD1	TRBJ1-1	few	CASSARTGTNPNTEAFF	TGTGCCAGCAGTGCTCGGACAGGCACGAATCCGAACACTGAAGCTTTCTTT
TRBV7-9	TRBD2	TRBJ2-1	many	CASRLASSYNEQFF	TGTGCCAGCAGACTAGCGAGCTCCTACAATGAGCAGTTCTTC
TRBV12-3/TRBV12-4	NA	TRBJ2-7	many	CASSLLGRGYEQYF	TGTGCCAGCAGTTTATTGGGACGGGGCTACGAGCAGTACTTC
TRBV3-1	NA	TRBJ2-3	few	CASSQDGMTTDTQYF	TGTGCCAGCAGCCAAGATGGTATGACCACAGATACGCAGTATTTT
TRBV29-1	NA	TRBJ1-1	many	CSVEAKRDTEAFF	TGCAGCGTTGAAGCGAAGAGGGACACTGAAGCTTTCTTT
TRBV24-1	TRBD1	TRBJ1-2	few	CATSDPRTGNHGYTF	TGTGCCACCAGTGACCCCCGGACAGGGAACCATGGCTACACCTTC
TRBV24-1	TRBD2	TRBJ2-1	few	CATSGLAGATYNEQFF	TGTGCCACCAGTGGCCTAGCGGGAGCTACTTACAATGAGCAGTTCTTC
TRBV11-2	NA	TRBJ1-4	NA	CASSLVGSSEKLFF	TGTGCCAGCAGCTTAGTCGGGTCCTCTGAAAAACTGTTTTTT
TRBV10-3	NA	TRBJ2-1	many	CAISDIGGWDRAYNEQFF	TGTGCCATCAGTGATATCGGTGGGTGGGACCGAGCCTACAATGAGCAGTTCTTC
TRBV20-1	TRBD2	TRBJ2-1	few	CSARPGLAGYNEQFF	TGCAGTGCGCGACCGGGACTAGCGGGGTACAATGAGCAGTTCTTC
TRBV9	NA	TRBJ1-1	NA	CASSLQTEGTEAFF	TGTGCCAGCAGCCTTCAGACGGAAGGAACTGAAGCTTTCTTT
TRBV28	NA	TRBJ1-2	many	CASRIREYDRDYGYTF	TGTGCCAGCAGAATTAGGGAGTACGACAGAGACTATGGCTACACCTTC
TRBV12-3/TRBV12-4	NA	TRBJ2-3	NA	CASSFSGPPPDTQYF	TGTGCCAGCAGCTTCTCCGGGCCTCCACCAGATACGCAGTATTTT
TRBV7-2	NA	TRBJ2-3	NA	CASSPPTRSDTQYF	TGTGCCAGCAGCCCACCCACCCGGTCAGATACGCAGTATTTT
TRBV28	NA	TRBJ2-3	NA	CASGRTDTQYF	TGTGCCAGCGGTCGAACAGATACGCAGTATTTT
TRBV5-5	NA	TRBJ2-7	few	CASSLGPGDTYEQYF	TGTGCCAGCAGCTTGGGGCCGGGAGACACCTACGAGCAGTACTTC
TRBV5-5	NA	TRBJ1-6	NA	CASSYRRGGSYNSPLHF	TGTGCCAGCAGCTACCGTCGGGGGGGCTCCTATAATTCACCCCTCCACTTT
TRBV25-1	TRBD2	TRBJ2-3	many	CASSSWTSESPTDTQYF	TGTGCCAGCAGTAGCTGGACTAGTGAGTCCCCCACAGATACGCAGTATTTT
TRBV7-8	NA	TRBJ2-7	NA	CASSLETGASYEQYF	TGTGCCAGCAGCTTAGAAACAGGCGCTTCCTACGAGCAGTACTTC
TRBV3-1	NA	TRBJ1-5	NA	CASSQEGTDLQPQHF	TGTGCCAGCAGCCAAGAGGGGACTGACCTTCAGCCCCAGCATTTT
TRBV7-3	NA	TRBJ1-1	few	CASSSRGGTEAFF	TGTGCCAGCAGCTCCCGGGGAGGCACTGAAGCTTTCTTT
TRBV7-9	TRBD2	TRBJ2-3	many	CASSSGLASTDTQYF	TGTGCCAGCAGCTCGGGACTAGCGAGCACAGATACGCAGTATTTT
TRBV27	NA	TRBJ2-7	many	CASSSSYEQYF	TGTGCCAGCAGCTCGTCCTACGAGCAGTACTTC
TRBV10-1	NA	TRBJ1-1	few	CASSESKSSNTEAFF	TGCGCCAGCAGTGAGTCGAAGTCCTCGAACACTGAAGCTTTCTTT
TRBV5-6	NA	TRBJ2-1	NA	CASSSEGSSYNEQFF	TGTGCCAGCAGCTCCGAGGGATCGTCCTACAATGAGCAGTTCTTC
TRBV28	TRBD1	TRBJ1-5	few	CASRAGGDQPQHF	TGTGCCAGCAGGGCAGGGGGCGATCAGCCCCAGCATTTT